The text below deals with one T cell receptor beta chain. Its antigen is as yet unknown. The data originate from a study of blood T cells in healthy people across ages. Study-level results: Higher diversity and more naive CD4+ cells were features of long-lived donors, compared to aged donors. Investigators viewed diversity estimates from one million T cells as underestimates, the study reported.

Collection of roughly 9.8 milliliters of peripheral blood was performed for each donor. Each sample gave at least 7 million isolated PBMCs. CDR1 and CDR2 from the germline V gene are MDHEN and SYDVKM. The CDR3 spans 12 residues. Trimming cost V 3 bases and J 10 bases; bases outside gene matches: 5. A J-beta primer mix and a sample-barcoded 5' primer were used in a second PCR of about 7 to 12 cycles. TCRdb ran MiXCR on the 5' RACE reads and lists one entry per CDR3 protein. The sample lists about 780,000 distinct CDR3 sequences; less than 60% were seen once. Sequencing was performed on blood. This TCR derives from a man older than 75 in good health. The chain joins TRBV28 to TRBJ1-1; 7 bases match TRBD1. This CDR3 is CASSFRTGGAFF. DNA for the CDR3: TGTGCCAGCAGTTTTAGGACAGGAGGAGCTTTCTTT.